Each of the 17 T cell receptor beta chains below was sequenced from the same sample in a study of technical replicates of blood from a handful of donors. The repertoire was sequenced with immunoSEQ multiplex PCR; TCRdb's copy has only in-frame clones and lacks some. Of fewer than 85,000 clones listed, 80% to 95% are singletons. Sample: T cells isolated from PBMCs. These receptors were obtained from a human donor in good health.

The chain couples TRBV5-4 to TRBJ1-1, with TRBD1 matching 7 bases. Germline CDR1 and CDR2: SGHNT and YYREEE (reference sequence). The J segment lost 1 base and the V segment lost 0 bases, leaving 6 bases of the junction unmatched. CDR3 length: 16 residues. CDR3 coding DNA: TGTGCCAGCAGCTTGGAGACAGGGTACAGGAACACTGAAGCTTTCTTT. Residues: CASSLETGYRNTEAFF.

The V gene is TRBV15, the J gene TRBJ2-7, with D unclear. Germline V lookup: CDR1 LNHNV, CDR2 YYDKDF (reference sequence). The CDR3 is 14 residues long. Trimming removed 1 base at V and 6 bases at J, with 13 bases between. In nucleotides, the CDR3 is TGTGCCACCAGCAGAGTGGCGACATTAAGCGAGCAGTACTTC. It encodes CATSRVATLSEQYF.

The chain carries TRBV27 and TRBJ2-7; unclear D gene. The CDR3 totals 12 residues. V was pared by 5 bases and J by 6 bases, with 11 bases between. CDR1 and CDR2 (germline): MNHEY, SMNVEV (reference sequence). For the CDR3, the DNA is TGTGCCAGCAGTCAAGGTGCTAGCGAGCAGTACTTC. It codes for CASSQGASEQYF.

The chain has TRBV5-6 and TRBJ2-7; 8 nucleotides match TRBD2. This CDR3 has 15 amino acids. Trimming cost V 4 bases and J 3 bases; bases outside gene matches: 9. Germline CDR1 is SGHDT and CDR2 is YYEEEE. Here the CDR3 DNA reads TGTGCCAGCAGCCCGCTGGGACTAGGGGTCTACGAGCAGTACTTC. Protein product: CASSPLGLGVYEQYF.

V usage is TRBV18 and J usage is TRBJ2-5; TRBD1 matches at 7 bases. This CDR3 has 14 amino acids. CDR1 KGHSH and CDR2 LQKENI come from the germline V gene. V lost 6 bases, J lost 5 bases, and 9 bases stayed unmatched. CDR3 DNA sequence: TGTGCCAGCTCCGTAACAGGGGTGGAGGAGACCCAGTACTTC. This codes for CASSVTGVEETQYF.

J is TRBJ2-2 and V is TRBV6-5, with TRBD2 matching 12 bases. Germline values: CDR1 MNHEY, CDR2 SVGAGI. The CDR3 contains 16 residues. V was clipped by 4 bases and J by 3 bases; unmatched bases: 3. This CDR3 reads CASSSGLAGYTGELFF. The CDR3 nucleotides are TGTGCCAGCAGTTCTGGACTAGCGGGGTACACCGGGGAGCTGTTTTTT.

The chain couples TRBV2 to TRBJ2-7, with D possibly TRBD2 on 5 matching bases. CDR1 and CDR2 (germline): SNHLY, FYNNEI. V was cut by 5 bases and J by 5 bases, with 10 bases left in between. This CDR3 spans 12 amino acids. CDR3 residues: CASSYEGNEQYF. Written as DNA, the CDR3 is TGTGCCAGCAGTTATGAGGGCAACGAGCAGTACTTC.

The CDR3 loop reads CASSQEGSGSIPDEQFF. DNA of the CDR3: TGCGCCAGCAGCCAAGAGGGCAGCGGGAGTATCCCAGATGAGCAGTTCTTC. J is TRBJ2-1 and V is TRBV4-3, with 8 bases lining up with TRBD2. This CDR3 comprises 17 residues. The trim removed 0 bases at V and 8 bases at J, leaving 12 bases unmatched. The germline V gene encodes CDR1 LGHNA and CDR2 YSLEER.

The CDR3: CSVIRLNTEAFF. The DNA of the CDR3 is TGCAGCGTTATCAGATTGAACACTGAAGCTTTCTTT. The rearrangement links TRBV29-1 to TRBJ1-1; no clear D gene. The V end was cut by 5 bases, the J end by 0 bases, with 7 bases between. The CDR3 runs to 12 residues. Germline values: CDR1 SQVTM, CDR2 ANQGSEA.

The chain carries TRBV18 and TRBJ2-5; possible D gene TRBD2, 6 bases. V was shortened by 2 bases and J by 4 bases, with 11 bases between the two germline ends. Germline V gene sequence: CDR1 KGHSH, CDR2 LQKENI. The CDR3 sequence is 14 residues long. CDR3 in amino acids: CASSPSGRSETQYF. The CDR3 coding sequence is TGTGCCAGCTCACCAAGTGGGAGGTCAGAGACCCAGTACTTC.

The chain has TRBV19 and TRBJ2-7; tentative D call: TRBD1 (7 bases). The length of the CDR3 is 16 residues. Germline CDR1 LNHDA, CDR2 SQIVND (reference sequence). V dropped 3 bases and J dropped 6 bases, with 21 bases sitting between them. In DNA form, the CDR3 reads TGTGCCAGTAGTATCGAGGGGGGACAGTGGATGACCGAGCAGTACTTC. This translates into CASSIEGGQWMTEQYF.

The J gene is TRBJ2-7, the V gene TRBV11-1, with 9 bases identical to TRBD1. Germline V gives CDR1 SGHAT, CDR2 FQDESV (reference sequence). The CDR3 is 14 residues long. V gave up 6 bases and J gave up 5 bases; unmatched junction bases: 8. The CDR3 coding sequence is TGTGCCAGCAGTTATCGGGACAGGGTCCACGAGCAGTACTTC. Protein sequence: CASSYRDRVHEQYF.

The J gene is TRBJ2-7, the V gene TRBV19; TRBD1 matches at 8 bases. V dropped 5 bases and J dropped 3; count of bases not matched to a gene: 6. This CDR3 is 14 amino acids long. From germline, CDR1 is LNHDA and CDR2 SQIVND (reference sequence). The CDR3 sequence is CASSVKTGVYEQYF. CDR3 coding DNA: TGTGCCAGTAGTGTTAAGACAGGGGTCTACGAGCAGTACTTC.

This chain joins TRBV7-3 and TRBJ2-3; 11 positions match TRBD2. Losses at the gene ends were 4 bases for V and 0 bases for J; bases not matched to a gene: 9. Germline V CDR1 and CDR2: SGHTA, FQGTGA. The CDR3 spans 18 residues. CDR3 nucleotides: TGTGCCAGCAGCTCCCCGGGTAGCGGGAGGGCCAGCACAGATACGCAGTATTTT. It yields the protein CASSSPGSGRASTDTQYF.

The CDR3 is CAWSMTGGTEAFF. CDR3 coding DNA: TGTGCCTGGAGTATGACAGGGGGAACTGAAGCTTTCTTT. The chain carries TRBV30 and TRBJ1-1, with 9 bases fitting TRBD1. The CDR3 extends over 13 amino acids. CDR1 and CDR2 from the germline V gene are GTSNPN and SVGIG (reference sequence). J gave up 5 bases and V 2 bases, and 3 bases lay outside the gene matches.

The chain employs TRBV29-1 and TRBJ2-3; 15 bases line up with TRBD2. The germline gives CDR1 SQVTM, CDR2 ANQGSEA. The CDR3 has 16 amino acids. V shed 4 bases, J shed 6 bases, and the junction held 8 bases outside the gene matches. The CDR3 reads CSVAGLAGGQGDTQYF. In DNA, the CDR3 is TGCAGCGTTGCCGGACTAGCGGGAGGGCAGGGGGATACGCAGTATTTT.

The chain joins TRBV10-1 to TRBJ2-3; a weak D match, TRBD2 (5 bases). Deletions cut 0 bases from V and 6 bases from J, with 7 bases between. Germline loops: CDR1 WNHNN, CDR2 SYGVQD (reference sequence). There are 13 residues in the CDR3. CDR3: CASSESLEDTQYF. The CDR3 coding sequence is TGCGCCAGCAGTGAGTCACTAGAGGATACGCAGTATTTT.